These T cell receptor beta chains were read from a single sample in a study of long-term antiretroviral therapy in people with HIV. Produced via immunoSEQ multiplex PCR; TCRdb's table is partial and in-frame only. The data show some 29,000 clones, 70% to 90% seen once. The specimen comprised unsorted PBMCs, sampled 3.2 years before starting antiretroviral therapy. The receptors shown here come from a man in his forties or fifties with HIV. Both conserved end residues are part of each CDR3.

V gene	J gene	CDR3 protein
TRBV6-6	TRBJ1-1	CASSYYRGAEAFF
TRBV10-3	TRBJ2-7	CASKENYEQYF
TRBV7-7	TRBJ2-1	CASSSGTPAYNEQFF
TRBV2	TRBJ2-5	CASSGRWGQETQYF
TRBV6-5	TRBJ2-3	CASSWEGTDTQYF
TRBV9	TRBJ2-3	CASSPYPGLGPDTQYF
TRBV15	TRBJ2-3	CATSRDSSGSVVDTQYF
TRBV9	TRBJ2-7	CASSVVGQGSEQYF
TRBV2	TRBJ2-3	CASSEGLAGDADTQYF
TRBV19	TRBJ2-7	CASSIDSGYSYEQYF
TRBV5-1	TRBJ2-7	CASSLIVSSEQYF
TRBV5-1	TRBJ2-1	CASSWGPGTSGPHGFNEQFF
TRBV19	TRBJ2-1	CASSIGLDNEQFF
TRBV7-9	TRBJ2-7	CAVSRVDEQYF
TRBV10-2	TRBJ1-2	CASSSSTGQGYGYTF
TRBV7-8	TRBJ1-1	CASSLARGGGDVAFF
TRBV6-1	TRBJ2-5	CASSANRYRETQYF
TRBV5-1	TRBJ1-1	CASSLREPNTEAFF